This T cell receptor (beta chain) was recorded in a study of cytomegalovirus exposure and HLA in healthy donors. Study-level points and caveats: With high specificity and sensitivity, the classifier reportedly diagnosed cytomegalovirus status. Rarity held for most TCR sequences, but there were some public TCRs that occurred in many donors.

The protocol was immunoSEQ multiplex PCR, while the TCRdb copy is restricted to in-frame clones and leaves out a portion. Among approximately 170,000 clones listed, around 85% were seen once. As to this clone: Its antigen is still unknown.

CDR1 is SEHNR, CDR2 FQNEAQ, per germline (reference sequence). V was cut by 0 bases and J by 2 bases, with 14 bases left in between. The CDR3 has 16 residues. The receptor was isolated from a man aged 25-45 years in good health and CMV-seropositive. V is TRBV7-9 and J is TRBJ2-7; D unclear. Sequenced material: PBMCs. In DNA, the CDR3 is TGTGCCAGCAGCTTAGCGGCCGTAAAGTCAACCTACGAGCAGTACTTC. Protein: CASSLAAVKSTYEQYF.